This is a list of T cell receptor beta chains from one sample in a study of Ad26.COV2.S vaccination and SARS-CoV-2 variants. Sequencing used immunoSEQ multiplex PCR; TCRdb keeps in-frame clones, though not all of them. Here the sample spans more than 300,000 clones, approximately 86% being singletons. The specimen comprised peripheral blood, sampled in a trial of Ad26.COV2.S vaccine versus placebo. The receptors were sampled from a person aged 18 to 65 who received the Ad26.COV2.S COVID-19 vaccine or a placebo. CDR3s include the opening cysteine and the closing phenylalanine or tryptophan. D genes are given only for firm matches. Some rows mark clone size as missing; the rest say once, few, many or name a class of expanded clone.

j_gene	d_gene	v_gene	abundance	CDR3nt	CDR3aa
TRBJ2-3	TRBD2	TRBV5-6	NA	TGTGCCAGCAGCTTGCCTCCGGGACTAACAAACCCAAATCTGTATTTT	CASSLPPGLTNPNLYF
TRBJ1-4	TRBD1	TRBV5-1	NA	TGCGCCAGCAGCTCAGGACAGGGAACTAATGAAAAACTGTTTTTT	CASSSGQGTNEKLFF
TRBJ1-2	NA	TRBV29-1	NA	TGCAGCGCCAGGGAGCAGGGCTATGGCTACACCTTC	CSAREQGYGYTF
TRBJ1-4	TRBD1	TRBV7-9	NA	TGTGCCAGCAGCTCCGGACAGGCAACTAATGAAAAACTGTTTTTT	CASSSGQATNEKLFF
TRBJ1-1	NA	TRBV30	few	TGTGCCTGGAGTGTACGGAACATGATCAACCCTGAAGCTTTCTTT	CAWSVRNMINPEAFF
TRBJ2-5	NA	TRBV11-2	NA	TGTGCCAGCAGCCTGGTCTGGGGAGTCCAAGAGACCCAGTACTTC	CASSLVWGVQETQYF
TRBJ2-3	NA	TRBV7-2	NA	TGTGCCAGCAGCTTACAGGGTCAGGGCACAGATACGCAGTATTTT	CASSLQGQGTDTQYF
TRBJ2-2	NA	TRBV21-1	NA	TGTGCCAGCAGCAAAGACGGCGGTGAAACAGGGAACACCGGGGAGCTGTTTTTT	CASSKDGGETGNTGELFF
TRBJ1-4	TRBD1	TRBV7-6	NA	TGTGCCAGCAGCTTAGCGACAGGGAGTAATGAAAAACTGTTTTTT	CASSLATGSNEKLFF
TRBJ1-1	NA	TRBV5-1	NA	TGCGCCAGCAGCTCTACCCCTGGAGAGACTGAAGCTTTCTTT	CASSSTPGETEAFF
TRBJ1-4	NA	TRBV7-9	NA	TGTGCCAGCAGCCCCACAGCCGTACGTAATGAAAAACTGTTTTTT	CASSPTAVRNEKLFF
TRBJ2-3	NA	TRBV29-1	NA	TGCAGCGTTGAAGATAGGACAGCACCCCGGGATACGCAGTATTTT	CSVEDRTAPRDTQYF
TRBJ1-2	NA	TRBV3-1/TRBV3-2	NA	TGTGCCAGCAGCAACGTTGGGGACTATGGCTACACCTTC	CASSNVGDYGYTF
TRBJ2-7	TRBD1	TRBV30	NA	TGTGCCTGGAGTGACAGGGGCTACGAGCAGTACTTC	CAWSDRGYEQYF
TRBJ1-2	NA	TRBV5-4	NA	TGTGCCAGCAGCTTGGCAGGGGTAGGGGGCTACACCTTC	CASSLAGVGGYTF